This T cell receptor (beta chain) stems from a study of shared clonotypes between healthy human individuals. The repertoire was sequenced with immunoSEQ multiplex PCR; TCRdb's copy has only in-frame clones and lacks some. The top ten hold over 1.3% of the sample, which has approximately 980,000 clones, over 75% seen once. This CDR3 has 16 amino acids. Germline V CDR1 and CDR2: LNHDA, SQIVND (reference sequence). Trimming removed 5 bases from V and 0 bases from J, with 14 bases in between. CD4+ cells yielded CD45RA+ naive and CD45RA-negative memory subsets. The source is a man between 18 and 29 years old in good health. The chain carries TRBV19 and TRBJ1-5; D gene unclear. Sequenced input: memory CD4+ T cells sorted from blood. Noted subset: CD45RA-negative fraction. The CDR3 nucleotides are TGTGCCAGTAGTGGAAAGACGGGGATTAGCAATCAGCCCCAGCATTTT. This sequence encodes CASSGKTGISNQPQHF.